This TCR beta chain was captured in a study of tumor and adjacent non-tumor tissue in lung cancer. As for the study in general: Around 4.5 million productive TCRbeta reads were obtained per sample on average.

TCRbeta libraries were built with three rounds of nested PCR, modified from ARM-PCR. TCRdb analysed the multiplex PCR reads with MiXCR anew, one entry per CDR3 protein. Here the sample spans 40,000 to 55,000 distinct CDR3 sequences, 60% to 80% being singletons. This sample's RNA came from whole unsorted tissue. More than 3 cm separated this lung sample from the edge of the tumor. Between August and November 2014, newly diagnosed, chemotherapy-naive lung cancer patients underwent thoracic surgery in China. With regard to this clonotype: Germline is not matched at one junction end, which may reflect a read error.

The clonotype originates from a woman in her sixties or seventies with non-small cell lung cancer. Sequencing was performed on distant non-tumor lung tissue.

The CDR3 sequence: CANSLSSGEQYF. The CDR3 bases are TGTGCCAACAGCTTATCGTCCGGGGAGCAGTATTTC. The genes are TRBV11-2 and TRBJ2-7; possible D gene TRBD2, 5 bases. This CDR3 region has 12 residues. Germline assignment: CDR1 SGHAT and CDR2 FQNNGV.